This T cell receptor beta chain was captured by sequencing in a study of OX40 agonist ivuxolimab in advanced cancers. The wider study: Patients with prior anti-PD-1, anti-PD-L1 or anti-CTLA-4 therapy were eligible; 40% had some. Study results and limitations: Antigen targets of the expanded peripheral T cells went undetermined. Doses of 0.1 to 3.0 mg/kg were accompanied by clonal expansion of CD4+ and CD8+ blood T cells by week 6.

Method: immunoSEQ multiplex PCR; TCRdb's copy keeps in-frame clones and lacks some. In the table there are more than 75,000 clones, about 88% of which are singletons. The cohort excluded patients with autoimmune disease history or systemic immunosuppression. CDR1 LNHDA and CDR2 SQIVND come from the germline V gene (reference sequence). The CDR3 contains 14 residues. V shed 5 bases, J shed 6 bases, and the junction held 4 bases outside the gene matches. This clone was recorded only once. Its antigen remains unknown. The chain joins TRBV19 to TRBJ2-2; TRBD1 aligns across 9 bases. The clonotype was recovered from an adult with an advanced solid tumor such as melanoma, head and neck, liver or kidney cancer. Sequenced material: CD4+ or CD8+ T cells sorted from blood, taken in a trial of the OX40 agonist ivuxolimab. The CDR3 nucleotides are TGTGCCAGTAGTCAGACAGGGGGTCCCGGGGAGCTGTTTTTT. Translating it yields CASSQTGGPGELFF. The full variable domain, its missing parts supplied by reference TRBV19 and TRBJ2-2, is DGGITQSPKYLFRKEGQNVTLSCEQNLNHDAMYWYRQDPGQGLRLIYYSQIVNDFQKGDIAEGYSVSREKKESFPLTVTSAQKNPTAFYLCASSQTGGPGELFFGEGSRLTVL.